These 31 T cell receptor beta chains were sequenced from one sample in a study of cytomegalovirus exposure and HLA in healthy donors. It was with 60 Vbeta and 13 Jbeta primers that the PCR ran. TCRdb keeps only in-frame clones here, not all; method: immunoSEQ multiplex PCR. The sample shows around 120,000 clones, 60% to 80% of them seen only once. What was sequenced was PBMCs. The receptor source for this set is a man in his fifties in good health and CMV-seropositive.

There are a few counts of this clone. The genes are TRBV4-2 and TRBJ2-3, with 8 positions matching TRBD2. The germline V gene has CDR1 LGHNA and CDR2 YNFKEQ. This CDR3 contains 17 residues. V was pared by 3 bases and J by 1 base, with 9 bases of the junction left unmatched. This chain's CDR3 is CASSQRVATSGTDTQYF. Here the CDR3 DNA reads TGTGCCAGCAGCCAGAGGGTGGCGACTAGCGGCACAGATACGCAGTATTTT.

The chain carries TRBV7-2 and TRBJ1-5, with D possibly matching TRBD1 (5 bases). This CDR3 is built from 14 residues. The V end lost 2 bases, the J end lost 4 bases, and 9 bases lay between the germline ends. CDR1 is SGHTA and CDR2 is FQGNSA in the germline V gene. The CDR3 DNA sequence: TGTGCCAGCAGCTTAAGGGGCGCAAATCAGCCCCAGCATTTT. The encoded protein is CASSLRGANQPQHF.

CDR3 sequence reads: CASHGTDRNTGELFF. CDR3 DNA: TGTGCCAGCCACGGGACAGATCGGAACACCGGGGAGCTGTTTTTT. The rearrangement links TRBV7-2 to TRBJ2-2; the match to TRBD1 covers 7 bases. The junction had 7 bases not matched to a gene; V was cut back by 8 bases and J by 1 base. The CDR3 length is 15 residues. Germline CDR1 reads SGHTA; CDR2 reads FQGNSA.

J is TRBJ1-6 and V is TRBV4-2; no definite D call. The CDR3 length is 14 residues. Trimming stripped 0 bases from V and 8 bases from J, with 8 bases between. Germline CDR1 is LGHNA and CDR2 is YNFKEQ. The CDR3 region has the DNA TGTGCCAGCAGCCAAGAATACGGTGATTCACCCCTCCACTTT. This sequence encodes CASSQEYGDSPLHF.

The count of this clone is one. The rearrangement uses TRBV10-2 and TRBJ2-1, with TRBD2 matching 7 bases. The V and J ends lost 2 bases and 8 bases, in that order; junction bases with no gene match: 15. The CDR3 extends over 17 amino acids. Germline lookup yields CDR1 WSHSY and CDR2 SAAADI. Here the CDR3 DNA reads TGCGCCAGCAGTGAGCCCCCCCGCCAGCTAGCGGTCGATGAGCAGTTCTTC. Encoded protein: CASSEPPRQLAVDEQFF.

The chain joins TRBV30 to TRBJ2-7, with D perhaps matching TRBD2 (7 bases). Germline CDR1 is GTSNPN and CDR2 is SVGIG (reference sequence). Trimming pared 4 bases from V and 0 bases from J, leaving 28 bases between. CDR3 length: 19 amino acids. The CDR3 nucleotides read TGTGCCTGGACTAAACTTAGGCGGTACAGGGAGGGTCCCTCCTACGAGCAGTACTTC. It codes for CAWTKLRRYREGPSYEQYF.

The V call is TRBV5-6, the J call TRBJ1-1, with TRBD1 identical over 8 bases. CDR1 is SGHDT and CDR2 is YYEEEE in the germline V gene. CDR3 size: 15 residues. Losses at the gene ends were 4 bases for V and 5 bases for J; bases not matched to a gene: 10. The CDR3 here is CASSRGQGLSTEAFF. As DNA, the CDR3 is TGTGCCAGCAGCCGCGGACAGGGTCTTAGTACTGAAGCTTTCTTT.

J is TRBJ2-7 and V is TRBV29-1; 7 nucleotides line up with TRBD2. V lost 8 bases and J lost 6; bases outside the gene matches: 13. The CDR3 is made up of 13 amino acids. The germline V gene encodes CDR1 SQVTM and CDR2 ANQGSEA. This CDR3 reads CSTGGEVGGEQYF. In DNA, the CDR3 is TGCAGCACGGGGGGAGAAGTGGGGGGCGAGCAGTACTTC.

This CDR3 is CASSQEPRDQPQHF. The CDR3 DNA reads as TGCGCCAGCAGCCAAGAACCACGGGATCAGCCCCAGCATTTT. This chain uses TRBV4-1 with TRBJ1-5; D is undetermined. The length of the CDR3 is 14 residues. Trimming pared 0 bases from V and 5 bases from J, leaving 8 bases between. CDR1 MGHRA and CDR2 YSYEKL come from the germline V gene.

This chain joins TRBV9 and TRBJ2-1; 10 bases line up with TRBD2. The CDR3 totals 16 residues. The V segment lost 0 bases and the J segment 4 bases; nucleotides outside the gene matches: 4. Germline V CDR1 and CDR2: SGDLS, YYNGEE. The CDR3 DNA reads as TGTGCCAGCAGCGTAGATCAGCGGGAGGGTTACAATGAGCAGTTCTTC. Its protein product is CASSVDQREGYNEQFF.

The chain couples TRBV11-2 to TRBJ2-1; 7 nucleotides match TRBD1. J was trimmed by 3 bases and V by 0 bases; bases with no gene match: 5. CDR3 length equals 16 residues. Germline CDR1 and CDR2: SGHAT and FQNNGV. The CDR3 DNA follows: TGTGCCAGCAGCTTAGATCGAGGGGGCGGCTACAATGAGCAGTTCTTC. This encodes CASSLDRGGGYNEQFF.

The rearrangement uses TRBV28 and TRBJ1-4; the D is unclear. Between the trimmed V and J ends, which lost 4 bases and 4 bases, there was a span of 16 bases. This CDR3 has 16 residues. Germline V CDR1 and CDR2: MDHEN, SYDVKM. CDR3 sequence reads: CASSSPGIGDNEKLFF. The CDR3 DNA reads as TGTGCCAGCAGTTCCCCCGGCATAGGAGATAATGAAAAACTGTTTTTT.

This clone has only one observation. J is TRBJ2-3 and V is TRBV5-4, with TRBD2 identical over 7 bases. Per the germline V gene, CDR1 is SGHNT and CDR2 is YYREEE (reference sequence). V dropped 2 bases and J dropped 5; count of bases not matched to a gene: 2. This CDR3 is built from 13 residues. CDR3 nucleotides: TGTGCCAGCAGCTTATCGGGGGGAGATACGCAGTATTTT. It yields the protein CASSLSGGDTQYF.

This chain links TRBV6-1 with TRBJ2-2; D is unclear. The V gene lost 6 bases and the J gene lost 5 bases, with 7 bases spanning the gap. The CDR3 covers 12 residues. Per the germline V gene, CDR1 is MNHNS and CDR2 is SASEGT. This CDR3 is CASRSQTGELFF. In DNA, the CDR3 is TGTGCCAGCAGAAGTCAGACCGGGGAGCTGTTTTTT.

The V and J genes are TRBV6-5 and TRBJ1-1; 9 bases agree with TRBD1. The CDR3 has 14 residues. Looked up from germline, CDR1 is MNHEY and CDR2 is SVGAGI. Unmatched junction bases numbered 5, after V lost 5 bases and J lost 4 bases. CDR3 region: CASSAYRGLTEAFF. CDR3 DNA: TGTGCCAGCAGTGCCTACAGGGGGCTCACTGAAGCTTTCTTT.

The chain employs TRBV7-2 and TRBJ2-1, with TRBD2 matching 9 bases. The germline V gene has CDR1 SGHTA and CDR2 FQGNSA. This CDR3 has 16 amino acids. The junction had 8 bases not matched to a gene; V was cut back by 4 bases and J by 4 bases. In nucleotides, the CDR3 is TGTGCCAGCAGCTACGGACTAGCGAGAAGGTACAATGAGCAGTTCTTC. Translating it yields CASSYGLARRYNEQFF.

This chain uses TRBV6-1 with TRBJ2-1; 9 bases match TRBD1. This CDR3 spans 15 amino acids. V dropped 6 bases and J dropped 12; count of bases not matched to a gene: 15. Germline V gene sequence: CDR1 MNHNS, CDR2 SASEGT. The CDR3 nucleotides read TGTGCCAGCAGCTTGGATGGGACAGGGTGGGCTCTGCAGTTCTTC. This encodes CASSLDGTGWALQFF.

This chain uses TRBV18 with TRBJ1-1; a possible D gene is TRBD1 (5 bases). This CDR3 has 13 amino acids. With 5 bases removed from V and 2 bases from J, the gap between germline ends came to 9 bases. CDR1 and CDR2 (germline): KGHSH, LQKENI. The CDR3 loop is CASSSGLNTEAFF. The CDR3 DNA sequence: TGTGCCAGCTCATCGGGACTTAACACTGAAGCTTTCTTT.

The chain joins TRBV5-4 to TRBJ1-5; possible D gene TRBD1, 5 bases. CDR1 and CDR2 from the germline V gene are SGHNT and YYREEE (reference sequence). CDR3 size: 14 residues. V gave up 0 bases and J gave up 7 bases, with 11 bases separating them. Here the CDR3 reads CASSLAGNGQPQHF. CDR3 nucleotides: TGTGCCAGCAGCTTGGCAGGGAACGGACAGCCCCAGCATTTT.

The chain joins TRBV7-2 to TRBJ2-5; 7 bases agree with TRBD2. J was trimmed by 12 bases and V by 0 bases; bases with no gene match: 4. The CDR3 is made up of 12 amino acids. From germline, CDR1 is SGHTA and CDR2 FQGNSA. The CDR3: CASSLARGSKYF. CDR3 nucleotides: TGTGCCAGCAGCTTAGCGCGGGGGTCCAAGTACTTC. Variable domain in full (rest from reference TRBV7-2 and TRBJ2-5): GAGVSQSPSNKVTEKGKDVELRCDPISGHTALYWYRQSLGQGLEFLIYFQGNSAPDKSGLPSDRFSAERTGGSVSTLTIQRTQQEDSAVYLCASSLARGSKYFGPGTRLLVL.

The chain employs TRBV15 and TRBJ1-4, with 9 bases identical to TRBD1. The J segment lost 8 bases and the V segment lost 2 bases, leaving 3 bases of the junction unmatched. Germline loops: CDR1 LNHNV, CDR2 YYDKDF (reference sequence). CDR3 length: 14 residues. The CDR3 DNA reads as TGTGCCACCAGCAGAAACAGGGGGCAAGAAAAACTGTTTTTT. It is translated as CATSRNRGQEKLFF.

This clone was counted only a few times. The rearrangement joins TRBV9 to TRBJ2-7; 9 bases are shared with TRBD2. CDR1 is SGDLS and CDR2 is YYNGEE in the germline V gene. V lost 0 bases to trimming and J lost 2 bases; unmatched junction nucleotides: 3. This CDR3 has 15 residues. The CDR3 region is CASSVEASGTYEQYF. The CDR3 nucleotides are TGTGCCAGCAGCGTAGAGGCTAGCGGGACCTACGAGCAGTACTTC.

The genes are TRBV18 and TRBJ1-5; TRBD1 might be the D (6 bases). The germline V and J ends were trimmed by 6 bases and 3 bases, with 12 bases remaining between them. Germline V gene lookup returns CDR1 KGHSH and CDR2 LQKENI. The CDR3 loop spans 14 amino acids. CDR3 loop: CASSSRGTNQPQHF. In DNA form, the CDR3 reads TGTGCCAGCTCTTCGAGGGGGACCAATCAGCCCCAGCATTTT.

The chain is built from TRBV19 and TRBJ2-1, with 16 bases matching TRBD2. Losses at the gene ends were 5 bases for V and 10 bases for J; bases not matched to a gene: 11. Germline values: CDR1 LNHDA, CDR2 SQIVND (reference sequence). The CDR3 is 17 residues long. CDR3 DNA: TGTGCCAGTAGTGTCTCCGGGACTAGCGGGAGGGCCAGGGAGCAGTTCTTC. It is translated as CASSVSGTSGRAREQFF.

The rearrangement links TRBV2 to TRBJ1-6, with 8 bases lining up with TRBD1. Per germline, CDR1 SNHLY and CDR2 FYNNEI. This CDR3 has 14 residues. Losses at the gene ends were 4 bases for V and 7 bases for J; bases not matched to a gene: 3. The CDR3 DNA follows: TGTGCCAGCAGTGGCCGGGACAGGAATTCACCCCTCCACTTT. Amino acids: CASSGRDRNSPLHF.

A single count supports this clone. CDR3 nucleotide sequence: TGTGCCTGGGAGGGACAGGGGGCGGGCTACACCTTC. Translated: CAWEGQGAGYTF. The rearrangement links TRBV30 to TRBJ1-2, with 12 bases aligning to TRBD1. CDR3 length: 12 amino acids. Germline CDR1 and CDR2: GTSNPN and SVGIG (reference sequence). V lost 5 bases, J lost 8 bases, and 3 bases stayed unmatched.

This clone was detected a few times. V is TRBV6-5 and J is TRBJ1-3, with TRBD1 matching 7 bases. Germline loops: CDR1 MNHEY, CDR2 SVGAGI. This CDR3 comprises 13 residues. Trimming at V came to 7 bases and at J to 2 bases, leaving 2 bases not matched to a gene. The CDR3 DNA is TGTGCCAGCAAGGGGACAGCTGGAAACACCATATATTTT. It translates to CASKGTAGNTIYF.

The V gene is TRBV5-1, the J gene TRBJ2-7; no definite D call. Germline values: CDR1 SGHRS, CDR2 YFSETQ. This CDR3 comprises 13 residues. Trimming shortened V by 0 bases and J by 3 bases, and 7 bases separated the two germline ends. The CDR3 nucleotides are TGCGCCAGCAGCTTGGAGTCCGGCTACGAGCAGTACTTC. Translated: CASSLESGYEQYF.

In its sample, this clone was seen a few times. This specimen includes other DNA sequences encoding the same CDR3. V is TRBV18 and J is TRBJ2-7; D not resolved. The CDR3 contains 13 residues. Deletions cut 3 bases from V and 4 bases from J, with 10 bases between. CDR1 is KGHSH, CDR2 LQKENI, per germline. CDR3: CASSPGEGYEQYF. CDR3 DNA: TGTGCCAGCTCACCCGGAGAAGGATACGAGCAGTACTTC.

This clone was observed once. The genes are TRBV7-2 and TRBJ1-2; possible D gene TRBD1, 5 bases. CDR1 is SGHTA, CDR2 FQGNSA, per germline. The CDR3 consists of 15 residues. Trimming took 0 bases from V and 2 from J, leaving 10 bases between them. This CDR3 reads CASSLAVTENYGYTF. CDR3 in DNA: TGTGCCAGCAGCTTAGCAGTGACAGAGAACTATGGCTACACCTTC.

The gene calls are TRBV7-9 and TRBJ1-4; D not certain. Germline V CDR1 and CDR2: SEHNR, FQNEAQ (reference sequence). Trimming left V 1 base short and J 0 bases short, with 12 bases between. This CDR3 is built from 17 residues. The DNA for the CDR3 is TGTGCCAGCAGCTTAGGCCTCGGAGCAGCAACTAATGAAAAACTGTTTTTT. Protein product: CASSLGLGAATNEKLFF.